This T cell receptor (beta chain) was identified in a study of blood T cell repertoires in COVID-19. As for the study in general: Samples of COVID-19 (acute and convalescent) were obtained from the United States, Italy and Spain. T cells, B-cell-depleted T cells, or PBMCs supplied cDNA or gDNA.

Per the original data handling: Amplification of reference gene primers provided the estimated nucleated cell counts. TCRdb keeps only in-frame clones here, not all; method: immunoSEQ multiplex PCR. That table gives V, J and clone size, and the DNA gave D and trimming. Here the sample spans fewer than 300,000 clones, 75% to 95% being singletons. Trimming removed 8 bases from V and 4 bases from J; junction bases left unmatched: 16. CDR3 length: 17 amino acids. The germline gives CDR1 MDHEN, CDR2 SYDVKM. This clone appeared a few times. Cohorts were assigned according to the clinical history that participants reported.

The gene calls are TRBV28 and TRBJ1-5; 8 bases are a match to TRBD1. This sequence originates from a woman between 25 and 40 years old who had recovered from COVID-19. Sequencing was done on a sample of PBMCs or T cells enriched from blood (not recorded which). CDR3 in amino acids: CASGDGLQTGVNQPQHF. The CDR3 coding sequence is TGTGCCAGCGGAGATGGTCTTCAGACAGGGGTGAATCAGCCCCAGCATTTT.